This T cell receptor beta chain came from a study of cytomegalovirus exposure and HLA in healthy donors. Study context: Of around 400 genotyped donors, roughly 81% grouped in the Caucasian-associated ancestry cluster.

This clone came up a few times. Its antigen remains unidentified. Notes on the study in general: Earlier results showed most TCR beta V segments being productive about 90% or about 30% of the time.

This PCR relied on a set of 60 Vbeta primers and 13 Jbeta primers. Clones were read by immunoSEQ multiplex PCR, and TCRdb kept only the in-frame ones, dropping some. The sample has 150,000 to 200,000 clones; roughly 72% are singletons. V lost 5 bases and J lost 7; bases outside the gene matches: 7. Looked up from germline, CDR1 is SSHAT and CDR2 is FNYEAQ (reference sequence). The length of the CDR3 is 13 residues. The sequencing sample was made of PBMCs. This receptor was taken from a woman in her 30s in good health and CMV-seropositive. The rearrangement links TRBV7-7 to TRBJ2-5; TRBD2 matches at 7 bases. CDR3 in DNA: TGTGCCAGCAGCCCCTCGGGAGGTGTGACCCAGTACTTC. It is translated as CASSPSGGVTQYF.